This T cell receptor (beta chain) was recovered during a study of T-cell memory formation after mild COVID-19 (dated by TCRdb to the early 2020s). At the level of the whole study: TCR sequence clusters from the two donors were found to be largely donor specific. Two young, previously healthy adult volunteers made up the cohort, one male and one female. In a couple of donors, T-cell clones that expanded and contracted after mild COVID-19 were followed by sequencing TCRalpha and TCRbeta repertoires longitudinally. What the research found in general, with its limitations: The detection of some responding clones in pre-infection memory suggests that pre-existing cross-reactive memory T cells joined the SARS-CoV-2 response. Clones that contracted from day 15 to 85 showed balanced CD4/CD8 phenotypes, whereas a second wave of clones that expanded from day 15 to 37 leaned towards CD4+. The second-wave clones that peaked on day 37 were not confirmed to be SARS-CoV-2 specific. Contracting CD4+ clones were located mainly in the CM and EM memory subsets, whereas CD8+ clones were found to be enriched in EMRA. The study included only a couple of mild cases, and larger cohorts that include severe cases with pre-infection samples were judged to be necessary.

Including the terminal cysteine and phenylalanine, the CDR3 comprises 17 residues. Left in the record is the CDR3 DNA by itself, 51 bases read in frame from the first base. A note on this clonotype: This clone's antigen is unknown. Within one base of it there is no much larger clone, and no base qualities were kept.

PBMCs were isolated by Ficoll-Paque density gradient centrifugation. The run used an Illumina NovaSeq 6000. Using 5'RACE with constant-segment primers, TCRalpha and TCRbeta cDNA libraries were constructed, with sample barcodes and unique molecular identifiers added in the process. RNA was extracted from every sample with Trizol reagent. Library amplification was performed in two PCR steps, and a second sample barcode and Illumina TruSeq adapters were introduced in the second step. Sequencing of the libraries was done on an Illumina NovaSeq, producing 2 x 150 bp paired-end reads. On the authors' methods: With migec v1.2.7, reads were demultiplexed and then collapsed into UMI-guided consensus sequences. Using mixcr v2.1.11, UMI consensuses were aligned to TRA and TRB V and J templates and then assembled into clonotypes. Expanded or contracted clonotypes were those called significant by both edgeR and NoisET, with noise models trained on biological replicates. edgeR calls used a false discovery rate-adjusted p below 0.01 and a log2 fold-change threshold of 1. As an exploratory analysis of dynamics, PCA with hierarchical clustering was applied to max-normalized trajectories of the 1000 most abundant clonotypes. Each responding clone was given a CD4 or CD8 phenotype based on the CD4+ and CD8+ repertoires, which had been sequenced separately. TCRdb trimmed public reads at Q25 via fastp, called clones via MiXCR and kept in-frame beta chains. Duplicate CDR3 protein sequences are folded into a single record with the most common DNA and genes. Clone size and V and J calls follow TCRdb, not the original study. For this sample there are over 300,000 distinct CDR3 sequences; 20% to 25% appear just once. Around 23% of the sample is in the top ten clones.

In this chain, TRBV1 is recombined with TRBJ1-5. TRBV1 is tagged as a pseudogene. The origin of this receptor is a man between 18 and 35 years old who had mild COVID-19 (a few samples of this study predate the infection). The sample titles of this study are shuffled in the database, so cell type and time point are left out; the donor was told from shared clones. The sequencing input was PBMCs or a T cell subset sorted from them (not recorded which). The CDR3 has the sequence CTSSQDGKGRHNQPQHF. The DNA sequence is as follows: TGCACCAGCAGCCAAGATGGGAAGGGCCGGCACAATCAGCCCCAGCATTTT.